What follows describes a single T cell receptor (beta chain). From germline, CDR1 is SGHAT and CDR2 FQNNGV. The CDR3 totals 14 residues. TCRdb re-called the 5' RACE reads and catalogs CDR3 proteins one per entry, DNA excluded. The sample table includes about 260,000 distinct CDR3 sequences. This sample is drawn from a study of T cells expressing NK-cell markers. The sample taken for sequencing was blood T cells: a sorted CD56 or NKG2C T cell subset, CD4+ or CD8+ T cells, or bulk PBMC T cells (not recorded which). The chain carries TRBV11-2 and TRBJ2-1; TCRdb indicates TRBD1, and absent DNA this call remains unverified. This clonotype was sampled from a man in his late teens or twenties in good health. CDR3 in amino acids: CASSLAVGGGEQFF.